The 24 T cell receptor beta chains below come from one sample, sequenced in a study of Graves' ophthalmopathy and Graves' hyperthyroidism. Investigators amplified TCR beta CDR3 regions from RNA transcripts. RT-PCR was first run with HTBI primers, then multiplex PCR in a second round. TCRdb ran MiXCR on the multiplex PCR reads and lists one entry per CDR3 protein. The data show hundreds of thousands of distinct CDR3 sequences, with approximately 14% seen just once and more than 8.5% held by the top ten. The specimen was blood. These receptors came from a woman in her twenties or thirties with Graves' ophthalmopathy.

This clonotype was observed a handful of times. The chain joins TRBV15 to TRBJ1-1; tentative D call: TRBD1 (5 bases). The CDR3 has 19 amino acids. The germline gives CDR1 LNHNV, CDR2 YYDKDF (reference sequence). With 1 base removed from V and 1 base from J, the gap between germline ends came to 22 bases. The DNA of the CDR3 is TGTGCCACCAGCAGAGGCCCCCATGGGCAGGGCGACCCGAACACTGAAGCTTTCTTT. It codes for CATSRGPHGQGDPNTEAFF.

At least ten counts were recorded for this clonotype. V and J are TRBV12-3 or TRBV12-4 and TRBJ1-3; a weak D match, TRBD1 (5 bases). V lost 6 bases and J 2 bases, leaving 8 bases between the germline ends. The CDR3 sequence is 13 residues long. CDR3 sequence: CASSRGAGNTIYF. CDR3 DNA sequence: TGTGCCAGCAGCCGGGGCGCTGGAAACACCATATATTTT.

The chain recombines TRBV6-2 or TRBV6-3 with TRBJ2-7; weak D call: TRBD1 (5 bases). V was pared by 0 bases and J by 10 bases, with 19 bases between. CDR1 and CDR2 (germline): MNHEY, SVGEGT. CDR3 length: 15 residues. CDR3 sequence: CASSYSLVRVGDQYF. The CDR3 nucleotides read TGTGCCAGCAGTTACTCGCTGGTCAGGGTCGGCGATCAGTACTTC.

This clonotype was recorded many times. The rearrangement joins TRBV6-1 to TRBJ2-2; the match to TRBD2 covers 7 bases. Trimming cost V 7 bases and J 5 bases; bases outside gene matches: 13. CDR1 is MNHNS, CDR2 SASEGT, per germline. The CDR3 consists of 16 residues. CDR3: CASTEDPGLTTGELFF. CDR3 DNA sequence: TGTGCCAGCACCGAAGATCCGGGACTAACGACCGGGGAGCTGTTTTTT.

There are many counts of this clonotype. V usage is TRBV3-1 and J usage is TRBJ2-5; TRBD2 matches 8 bases. This CDR3 is built from 14 residues. Germline V gives CDR1 LGHDT, CDR2 YNNKEL (reference sequence). The J segment lost 5 bases and the V segment lost 3 bases, leaving 5 bases of the junction unmatched. This CDR3 reads CASSQRTSRETQYF. CDR3 coding DNA: TGTGCCAGCAGCCAGAGGACTAGCCGGGAGACCCAGTACTTC.

This clonotype was observed many times. The rearrangement uses TRBV28 and TRBJ2-7; 7 bases are shared with TRBD1. Germline CDR1 reads MDHEN; CDR2 reads SYDVKM. This CDR3 region has 13 residues. V dropped 10 bases and J dropped 1; count of bases not matched to a gene: 7. DNA for the CDR3: TGTGCCACCGGACAGGCTCGATCCTACGAGCAGTACTTC. This gives the protein CATGQARSYEQYF.

In its sample, this clonotype was seen many times. The chain recombines TRBV28 with TRBJ1-2; D not resolved. The CDR3 spans 12 residues. V lost 2 bases to trimming and J lost 3 bases, with 4 bases between them. Germline CDR1 reads MDHEN; CDR2 reads SYDVKM. The CDR3 sequence is CASSLRYYGYTF. As DNA, the CDR3 is TGTGCCAGCAGTTTACGGTACTATGGCTACACCTTC.

In this sample, this clonotype turned up many times. The V gene is TRBV28, the J gene TRBJ1-5, with D unresolved. Germline CDR1 MDHEN, CDR2 SYDVKM. The CDR3 totals 14 residues. Trimming left V 2 bases short and J 3 bases short, with 8 bases between. DNA of the CDR3: TGTGCCAGCAGTTTACCCCAGCACAATCAGCCCCAGCATTTT. Translating it yields CASSLPQHNQPQHF.

This clonotype was seen many times. This sequence joins TRBV4-1 and TRBJ2-2; 7 positions match TRBD1. V gave up 4 bases and J gave up 5 bases; unmatched junction bases: 10. This CDR3 has 16 residues. In germline, CDR1 is MGHRA, CDR2 YSYEKL. In nucleotides, the CDR3 is TGCGCCAGCAGCCTAACATACAGGGGTTTAACCGGGGAGCTGTTTTTT. Amino acid sequence: CASSLTYRGLTGELFF.

A remark on this clonotype: This may come from a read error, since a much larger clone is one base off. The DNA for the CDR3 is TGCAGTGCTCAAGGGGGCTCAGGAGAGACCAAGTACTTC. This translates into CSAQGGSGETKYF. The genes are TRBV20-1 and TRBJ2-5, with TRBD1 identical over 7 bases. Germline V gives CDR1 DFQATT, CDR2 SNEGSKA (reference sequence). The CDR3 sequence is 13 residues long.

The chain carries TRBV18 and TRBJ2-5; 9 nucleotides match TRBD2. Germline values: CDR1 KGHSH, CDR2 LQKENI. Germline trimming cut 3 bases from V and 7 bases from J; bases unmatched to any gene: 3. CDR3 length: 13 residues. CDR3 nucleotides: TGTGCCAGCTCACCGGGACTAGCCGGGACCCAGTACTTC. It yields the protein CASSPGLAGTQYF.

In its sample, this clonotype was seen many times. The chain recombines TRBV6-5 with TRBJ2-5, with 10 bases aligning to TRBD1. Germline CDR1 is MNHEY and CDR2 is SVGAGI. With 2 bases clipped from V and 5 bases from J, the junction kept 11 bases outside the gene matches. This CDR3 is 17 amino acids long. CDR3 bases: TGTGCCAGCAGTTACCGCTCCGGGACAGGGGATTTGGAGACCCAGTACTTC. Amino acids: CASSYRSGTGDLETQYF.

The table lists this clonotype with many counts. The chain couples TRBV28 to TRBJ1-5; TRBD1 is a possible D gene (5 bases). Trimming shortened V by 5 bases and J by 7 bases, and 15 bases separated the two germline ends. The CDR3 extends over 14 amino acids. Germline V lookup: CDR1 MDHEN, CDR2 SYDVKM. CDR3 region: CASSQPGQRQPQHF. In DNA form, the CDR3 reads TGTGCCAGCAGTCAACCAGGGCAGCGGCAGCCCCAGCATTTT.

This clonotype was recorded many times. The genes are TRBV2 and TRBJ1-2; 12 nucleotides agree with TRBD1. Germline trimming cut 5 bases from V and 12 bases from J; bases unmatched to any gene: 4. The CDR3 runs 12 residues. Germline CDR1 is SNHLY and CDR2 is FYNNEI. The CDR3 nucleotides are TGTGCCAGCAGTAGGGACAGGGGGCGCAACACCTTC. It codes for CASSRDRGRNTF.

CDR3 DNA: TGTGCCAGCAGCTCCCAGGGATTCGAGCAGTACTTC. Its protein is CASSSQGFEQYF. The rearrangement links TRBV11-2 to TRBJ2-7; D is perhaps TRBD1 (5 bases). The V and J ends lost 4 bases and 6 bases respectively, with 10 bases between them. Germline V lookup: CDR1 SGHAT, CDR2 FQNNGV. The CDR3 extends over 12 amino acids.

This clonotype was picked up many times. The V gene is TRBV28, the J gene TRBJ1-1; possible D gene TRBD1, 6 bases. V lost 5 bases and J 3 bases, leaving 10 bases between the germline ends. The germline V gene has CDR1 MDHEN and CDR2 SYDVKM. This CDR3 contains 13 residues. The CDR3 DNA reads TGTGCCAGCAGTGGGCAGGGGTACACTGAAGCTTTCTTT. Residues: CASSGQGYTEAFF. Full variable domain (rest looked up from reference TRBV28 and TRBJ1-1): DVKVTQSSRYLVKRTGEKVFLECVQDMDHENMFWYRQDPGLGLRLIYFSYDVKMKEKGDIPEGYSVSREKKERFSLILESASTNQTSMYLCASSGQGYTEAFFGQGTRLTVV.

This clonotype has at least ten counts. The chain is built from TRBV20-1 and TRBJ2-5, with 12 nucleotides matching TRBD1. CDR1 DFQATT and CDR2 SNEGSKA come from the germline V gene (reference sequence). CDR3 length: 15 amino acids. V lost 6 bases to trimming and J lost 5 bases; unmatched junction nucleotides: 10. The CDR3 region has the DNA TGCAGTGCGCACCCGGGACAGGGGGCTCGGGAGACCCAGTACTTC. Its translation is CSAHPGQGARETQYF.

The chain links TRBV6-5 to TRBJ2-7; D might be TRBD1 (5 bases). The germline gives CDR1 MNHEY, CDR2 SVGAGI. This CDR3 is built from 14 residues. Deletions cut 4 bases from V and 3 bases from J, with 13 bases between. CDR3 DNA sequence: TGTGCCAGCAGTTCGCCGGACACCTACTACGAGCAGTACTTC. Its protein is CASSSPDTYYEQYF.

V usage is TRBV6-5 and J usage is TRBJ1-1; D gene uncertain. The V gene lost 0 bases and the J gene lost 6 bases, with 11 bases spanning the gap. The CDR3 length is 14 residues. CDR1 is MNHEY and CDR2 is SVGAGI in the germline V gene. The CDR3 loop reads CASSYSGRSSEAFF. The CDR3 DNA follows: TGTGCCAGCAGTTACTCAGGTAGATCTTCTGAAGCTTTCTTT.

The table lists this clonotype with many counts. The genes are TRBV12-3 or TRBV12-4 and TRBJ1-1, with D uncertain. V was shortened by 1 base and J by 1 base, with 7 bases between the two germline ends. CDR3 length equals 14 residues. The CDR3 here is CASSLGDPNTEAFF. The DNA of the CDR3 is TGTGCCAGCAGTTTAGGGGATCCGAACACTGAAGCTTTCTTT.

CDR3 DNA sequence: TGTGCCAGCAGTGACCCGAAGGGGGGGTCCATCATGAACACTGAAGCTTTCTTT. Its protein is CASSDPKGGSIMNTEAFF. The V call is TRBV6-4, the J call TRBJ1-1; D perhaps matches TRBD1 (6 bases). Germline CDR1 reads MRHNA; CDR2 reads SNTAGT. The CDR3 extends over 18 amino acids. V gave up 2 bases and J gave up 0 bases, with 19 bases separating them.

This clonotype was counted many times. The chain carries TRBV20-1 and TRBJ2-5, with 10 bases aligning to TRBD2. V dropped 6 bases and J dropped 2; count of bases not matched to a gene: 3. CDR3 length: 13 amino acids. CDR1 is DFQATT and CDR2 is SNEGSKA in the germline V gene (reference sequence). The CDR3 loop reads CSARTSGQETQYF. The CDR3 DNA sequence: TGCAGTGCAAGGACTAGCGGACAAGAGACCCAGTACTTC.

CDR3 DNA: TGTGCCACCCTCAACTCCCGCCAAGAGACCCAGTACTTC. Its protein is CATLNSRQETQYF. The genes are TRBV25-1 and TRBJ2-5; D unclear. CDR3 length: 13 amino acids. Germline CDR1 and CDR2: MGHDK and SYGVNS. Trimming left V 10 bases short and J 1 base short, with 13 bases between.

The chain recombines TRBV7-8 with TRBJ2-2; 12 bases match TRBD2. J was trimmed by 10 bases and V by 4 bases; bases with no gene match: 7. The CDR3 consists of 15 residues. CDR1 SGHVS and CDR2 FQNEAQ come from the germline V gene. The DNA for the CDR3 is TGTGCCAGCAGCTCGGGACTAGCGGGCCCCGAGGAGCTGTTTTTT. Translation: CASSSGLAGPEELFF.